This T cell receptor beta chain was retrieved from a study of cytomegalovirus exposure and HLA in healthy donors. In its sample, this clone was seen a few times. Its antigen is not identified. PCR used 60 Vbeta primers and 13 Jbeta primers. Sequencing used immunoSEQ multiplex PCR; TCRdb keeps in-frame clones, though not all of them. The table records 130,000 to 150,000 clones, roughly three quarters of them present only once. Donors counted as nominally healthy when sampled, yet unrecorded immune exposures were likely. Study findings and constraints: Earlier analysis looked at TCR beta V segments, and most were productive about 90% or about 30% of the time.

The sequence came from a male donor in good health and CMV-seronegative. Specimen: PBMCs.

The CDR3 region has the DNA TGTGCCAGCTCACCGAGGCGACAGGACAAGGGAGAGACCCAGTACTTC. This encodes CASSPRRQDKGETQYF. This chain connects TRBV18 to TRBJ2-5; a possible D gene is TRBD1 (6 bases). This CDR3 region has 16 residues. Deletions cut 3 bases from V and 4 bases from J, with 18 bases between. CDR1 and CDR2 (germline): KGHSH, LQKENI.